This T cell receptor beta chain originates from a study of cytomegalovirus exposure and HLA in healthy donors. As for the study in general: In an earlier analysis, 95 million to 140 million unique TCR beta sequences were found from 150 million to 200 million T cells.

Trimming took 2 bases from V and 8 from J; bases not matched to a gene: 4. CDR1 is MDHEN and CDR2 is SYDVKM in the germline V gene. The CDR3 covers 13 residues. Note on this clone: What it binds is unknown. Other nucleotide sequences in the sample specify the same CDR3.

Use of 60 Vbeta and 13 Jbeta primers characterized the PCR. Assay used: immunoSEQ multiplex PCR; TCRdb lists only in-frame clones, some missing. The sample has around 200,000 clones, about 83% seen once. Study-wide results and caveats: As a later analysis showed, a missense DCLRE1C variant was linked to trimming of TCR beta V- and J-genes. HLA alleles showed associations with 15,000 to 20,000 TCR beta sequences in a later analysis, at a 0.05 false discovery rate.

This chain links TRBV28 with TRBJ1-2; TRBD1 aligns across 8 bases. Input material: PBMCs. The source is a girl aged 10-17 years in good health and CMV-seronegative. Here the CDR3 DNA reads TGTGCCAGCAGTTTACAGGGGGCTGGCGGCTACACCTTC. Protein: CASSLQGAGGYTF.